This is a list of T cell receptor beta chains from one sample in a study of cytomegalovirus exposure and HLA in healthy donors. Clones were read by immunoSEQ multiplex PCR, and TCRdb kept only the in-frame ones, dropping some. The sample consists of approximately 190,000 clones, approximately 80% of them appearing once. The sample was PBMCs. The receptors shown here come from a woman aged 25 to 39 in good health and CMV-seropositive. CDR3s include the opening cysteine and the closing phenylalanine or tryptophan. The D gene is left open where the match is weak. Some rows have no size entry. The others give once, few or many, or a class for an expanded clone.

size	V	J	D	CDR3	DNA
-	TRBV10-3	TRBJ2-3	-	CAISGTSDLGDTQYF	TGTGCCATCAGTGGAACTAGTGATTTAGGAGATACGCAGTATTTT
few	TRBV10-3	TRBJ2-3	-	CAILAERGTDTQYF	TGTGCCATTCTGGCGGAGCGGGGCACAGATACGCAGTATTTT
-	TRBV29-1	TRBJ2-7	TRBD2	CSVVGTSLHEQYF	TGCAGCGTTGTTGGGACTAGCCTCCACGAGCAGTACTTC
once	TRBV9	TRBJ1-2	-	CASSVEGVKGYTF	TGTGCCAGCAGCGTAGAAGGGGTAAAGGGCTACACCTTC
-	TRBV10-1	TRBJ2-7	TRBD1	CAGSESGTDYEQYF	TGCGCCGGCAGTGAGTCCGGGACAGACTACGAGCAGTACTTC
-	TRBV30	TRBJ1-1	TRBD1	CAWDRGETEAFF	TGTGCCTGGGACAGGGGGGAAACTGAAGCTTTCTTT
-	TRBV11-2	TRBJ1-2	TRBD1	CASSWTGVEYGYTF	TGTGCCAGCAGCTGGACAGGGGTGGAATATGGCTACACCTTC
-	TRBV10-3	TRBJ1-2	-	CAISESEKYYYGYTF	TGTGCCATCAGTGAGTCCGAGAAGTATTACTATGGCTACACCTTC
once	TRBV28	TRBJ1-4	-	CASSFLSTNEKLFF	TGTGCCAGCAGTTTCCTTTCAACTAATGAAAAACTGTTTTTT
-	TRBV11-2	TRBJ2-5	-	CASSLGGQQLQETQYF	TGTGCCAGCAGCTTAGGAGGACAGCAACTACAAGAGACCCAGTACTTC
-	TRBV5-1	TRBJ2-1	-	CASNGGREQFF	TGCGCCAGCAACGGAGGTCGGGAGCAGTTCTTC
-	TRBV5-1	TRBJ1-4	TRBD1	CASSPQGSNEKLFF	TGCGCCAGCAGCCCACAGGGGTCTAATGAAAAACTGTTTTTT
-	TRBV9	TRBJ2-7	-	CASSVGGTNYEQYF	TGTGCCAGCAGCGTAGGTGGGACAAATTACGAGCAGTACTTC
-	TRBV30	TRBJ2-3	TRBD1	CACESTGGIIDTQYF	TGTGCCTGTGAATCGACAGGGGGCATTATAGATACGCAGTATTTT
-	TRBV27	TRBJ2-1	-	CASSLSAYNEQFF	TGTGCCAGCAGTTTATCCGCCTACAATGAGCAGTTCTTC
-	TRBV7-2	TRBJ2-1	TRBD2	CASTYVAGAYNEQFF	TGTGCCAGCACCTACGTTGCGGGGGCCTACAATGAGCAGTTCTTC
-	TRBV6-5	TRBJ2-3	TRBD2	CASGRLAGAADTQYF	TGTGCCAGCGGAAGACTAGCGGGAGCCGCAGATACGCAGTATTTT
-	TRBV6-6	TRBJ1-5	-	CASSYRGNSNQPQHF	TGTGCCAGCAGTTACCGGGGGAATAGCAATCAGCCCCAGCATTTT
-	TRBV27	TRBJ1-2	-	CASSLSGSYGYTF	TGTGCCAGCAGTTTATCAGGGAGCTATGGCTACACCTTC
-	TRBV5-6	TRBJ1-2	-	CASSLVQIFGYTF	TGTGCCAGCAGCTTGGTACAGATCTTTGGCTACACCTTC